These 28 T cell receptor beta chains were all obtained from the same sample, sequenced in a study of cytomegalovirus exposure and HLA in healthy donors. The PCR made use of 60 Vbeta and 13 Jbeta primers. The repertoire was sequenced with immunoSEQ multiplex PCR; TCRdb's copy has only in-frame clones and lacks some. This table has 140,000 or so clones, 84% appearing once. The sequenced sample consisted of PBMCs. The receptors originated from a boy younger than 10 in good health and CMV-seronegative.

The V call is TRBV6-1, the J call TRBJ2-1; 9 bases line up with TRBD1. Per germline, CDR1 MNHNS and CDR2 SASEGT. V lost 6 bases, J lost 10 bases, and 4 bases stayed unmatched. The CDR3 length is 12 residues. The CDR3 reads CASRDRGREQFF. The CDR3 DNA sequence: TGTGCCAGCAGGGACAGGGGAAGAGAGCAGTTCTTC.

The chain links TRBV28 to TRBJ2-5; D remains ambiguous. With 0 bases removed from V and 1 base from J, the gap between germline ends came to 6 bases. Germline assignment: CDR1 MDHEN and CDR2 SYDVKM. The CDR3 covers 14 residues. DNA of the CDR3: TGTGCCAGCAGTTTATGGGGCATCCAAGAGACCCAGTACTTC. Amino acid sequence: CASSLWGIQETQYF.

The chain combines TRBV29-1 with TRBJ2-3; TRBD1 matches 7 bases. The trim removed 6 bases at V and 4 bases at J, leaving 13 bases unmatched. The V gene's germline CDR1 is SQVTM and CDR2 ANQGSEA. The CDR3 totals 15 residues. CDR3 in DNA: TGCAGCGTCCGCATTCGACAGGGCGCTCCAGATACGCAGTATTTT. Protein product: CSVRIRQGAPDTQYF.

This clone has just one count. This sequence joins TRBV11-3 and TRBJ1-2; D is possibly TRBD1 (5 bases). The CDR3 spans 19 residues. With 1 base removed from V and 0 bases from J, the gap between germline ends came to 21 bases. From germline, CDR1 is SGHNT and CDR2 YENEEA. CDR3 DNA: TGTGCCAGCAGCTTAGTTAAGCAGGGCCTAGTAAGAGCTAACTATGGCTACACCTTC. It specifies CASSLVKQGLVRANYGYTF.

This clone was recorded only once. The chain is built from TRBV27 and TRBJ1-1, with TRBD1 matching over 7 bases. The CDR3 is 14 residues long. The V segment lost 6 bases and the J segment 5 bases; nucleotides outside the gene matches: 9. Germline V gene sequence: CDR1 MNHEY, CDR2 SMNVEV (reference sequence). CDR3 DNA sequence: TGTGCCAGCAGCTCCGGGACAGTCGGTACTGAAGCTTTCTTT. Amino acids: CASSSGTVGTEAFF.

This clone turned up a few times. At one end the junction does not follow the germline gene, possibly because of a read error. The chain carries TRBV5-6 and TRBJ1-2; no definite D call. This CDR3 comprises 12 residues. CDR1 and CDR2 from the germline V gene are SGHDT and YYEEEE. DNA of the CDR3: TGTGCCAGCAGCCTAGACGGCTTACCTCTTATCTTC. This translates into CASSLDGLPLIF.

This chain joins TRBV15 and TRBJ1-2; D perhaps matches TRBD1 (6 bases). Trimming removed 2 bases from V and 5 bases from J, with 21 bases in between. The CDR3 totals 17 residues. Germline assignment: CDR1 LNHNV and CDR2 YYDKDF (reference sequence). CDR3 loop: CATSRPGAQGVGYGYTF. In nucleotides, the CDR3 is TGTGCCACCAGCAGACCAGGGGCACAGGGAGTCGGTTATGGCTACACCTTC.

The chain is built from TRBV7-2 and TRBJ2-1; 7 positions match TRBD2. The germline V gene encodes CDR1 SGHTA and CDR2 FQGNSA. V dropped 5 bases and J dropped 9; count of bases not matched to a gene: 16. This CDR3 contains 16 residues. CDR3 coding DNA: TGTGCCAGCAGCCCCGTAGTCGGCGGGAGTAGGAGTGAGCAGTTCTTC. It encodes CASSPVVGGSRSEQFF.

V is TRBV28 and J is TRBJ2-7; D unresolved. This CDR3 comprises 14 residues. The V and J ends lost 3 bases and 0 bases respectively, with 9 bases between them. In germline, CDR1 is MDHEN, CDR2 SYDVKM. The CDR3 region has the DNA TGTGCCAGCAGTTTCATCCTAGACTCCTACGAGCAGTACTTC. This encodes CASSFILDSYEQYF.

This chain uses TRBV7-9 with TRBJ2-3, with 10 bases aligning to TRBD2. Per the germline V gene, CDR1 is SEHNR and CDR2 is FQNEAQ (reference sequence). The V and J ends lost 6 bases and 6 bases, in that order; junction bases with no gene match: 9. There are 15 residues in the CDR3. CDR3 in DNA: TGTGCCAGCAGTAAGTTAGCGGGAGGCCGGGATACGCAGTATTTT. This sequence encodes CASSKLAGGRDTQYF.

V gene TRBV5-8 combines with J gene TRBJ2-3; 7 nucleotides line up with TRBD1. The germline V gene has CDR1 SGHTS and CDR2 YDEGEE. V gave up 5 bases and J gave up 7 bases; unmatched junction bases: 7. The CDR3 is 13 residues long. The CDR3 nucleotides are TGTGCCAGCAGACAGACAGGGATATATACGCAGTATTTT. This translates into CASRQTGIYTQYF. Based on the CDR3 plus reference TRBV5-8 and TRBJ2-3, the full variable domain is EAGVTQSPTHLIKTRGQQATLRCSPISGHTSVYWYQQALGLGLQFLLWYDEGEERNRGNFPPRFSGRQFPNYSSELNVNALELEDSALYLCASRQTGIYTQYFGPGTRLTVL.

This clone has only a few counts. A junction boundary mismatches the germline segment, possibly from a read error. The genes are TRBV7-6 and TRBJ1-4; D not resolved. Per germline, CDR1 SGHVS and CDR2 FNYEAQ. This CDR3 contains 14 residues. The CDR3 DNA reads as TGTGCCAGCAGCCTAGCGGAGGCTAATGAAAAACTGTTTTTT. The encoded protein is CASSLAEANEKLFF.

This clone has just a few counts. The genes are TRBV18 and TRBJ1-5; D is perhaps TRBD1 (5 bases). The CDR3 has 13 residues. The V and J ends lost 3 bases and 11 bases respectively, with 14 bases between them. CDR1 and CDR2 (germline): KGHSH, LQKENI. For the CDR3, the DNA is TGTGCCAGCTCACCGGGGGGTCGCGGGTCCCAGCATTTT. Translating it yields CASSPGGRGSQHF.

The rearrangement joins TRBV7-9 to TRBJ1-4; D ambiguous. Trimming shortened V by 1 base and J by 5 bases, and 20 bases separated the two germline ends. The CDR3 contains 18 residues. Germline CDR1 and CDR2: SEHNR and FQNEAQ (reference sequence). For the CDR3, the DNA is TGTGCCAGCAGCTTAGGCGTCGGGGAGACTAACCGAAATGAAAAACTGTTTTTT. This encodes CASSLGVGETNRNEKLFF. Combining the CDR3 with reference TRBV7-9 and TRBJ1-4 gives the whole variable domain DTGVSQNPRHKITKRGQNVTFRCDPISEHNRLYWYRQTLGQGPEFLTYFQNEAQLEKSRLLSDRFSAERPKGSFSTLEIQRTEQGDSAMYLCASSLGVGETNRNEKLFFGSGTQLSVL.

V gene TRBV4-1 combines with J gene TRBJ2-6; the D gene is possibly TRBD1 (6 bases). The CDR3 covers 18 residues. Trimming took off 3 bases at V and 2 bases at J, with 17 bases between the two ends. Germline V lookup: CDR1 MGHRA, CDR2 YSYEKL. For the CDR3, the DNA is TGCGCCAGCAGCCAGATTGGCAGGGGAAAACCTGGGGCCAACGTCCTGACTTTC. Translated, it gives CASSQIGRGKPGANVLTF.

J is TRBJ2-3 and V is TRBV19; D may be TRBD2 (7 bases). CDR3 length equals 14 residues. Trimming removed 6 bases at V and 5 bases at J, with 15 bases between. Germline V gene sequence: CDR1 LNHDA, CDR2 SQIVND (reference sequence). For the CDR3, the DNA is TGTGCCAGTAGCCCCCGGGGGGCGGAAGATACGCAGTATTTT. Its translation: CASSPRGAEDTQYF.

The chain carries TRBV7-2 and TRBJ2-1, with 10 bases lining up with TRBD2. The CDR3 totals 17 residues. The germline V gene has CDR1 SGHTA and CDR2 FQGNSA. V lost 4 bases to trimming and J lost 1 base; unmatched junction nucleotides: 7. CDR3 DNA sequence: TGTGCCAGCAGCTCGAGCGGACTAGCGGTTTCCTACAATGAGCAGTTCTTC. It specifies CASSSSGLAVSYNEQFF.

In this sample, this clone turned up once. V is TRBV7-2 and J is TRBJ1-3, with D maybe TRBD1 (5 bases). Germline CDR1 SGHTA, CDR2 FQGNSA. V was shortened by 2 bases and J by 0 bases, with 14 bases between the two germline ends. The CDR3 runs to 17 residues. The CDR3 DNA sequence: TGTGCCAGCAGCTTATATCCGGAGGGGCCCTCTGGAAACACCATATATTTT. The encoded protein is CASSLYPEGPSGNTIYF.

This clone has only a few counts. Written as DNA, the CDR3 is TGTGCCAGCAGCTTGACTTTGGTCGACAGGGTCTCCTACAATGAGCAGTTCTTC. It yields the protein CASSLTLVDRVSYNEQFF. The chain carries TRBV7-6 and TRBJ2-1, with TRBD1 matching over 7 bases. This CDR3 spans 18 amino acids. The V segment lost 3 bases and the J segment 0 bases; nucleotides outside the gene matches: 11. Germline V lookup: CDR1 SGHVS, CDR2 FNYEAQ.

The chain has TRBV5-1 and TRBJ1-3; D remains ambiguous. The CDR3 spans 15 residues. Per germline, CDR1 SGHRS and CDR2 YFSETQ. The ends were cut back, 0 bases at V and 8 bases at J, with 15 bases in the middle. The CDR3 protein is CASSLGGRLRDTIYF. As DNA, the CDR3 is TGCGCCAGCAGCTTGGGTGGGAGACTTCGAGACACCATATATTTT. The whole variable domain, filled in from reference TRBV5-1 and TRBJ1-3, reads KAGVTQTPRYLIKTRGQQVTLSCSPISGHRSVSWYQQTPGQGLQFLFEYFSETQRNKGNFPGRFSGRQFSNSRSEMNVSTLELGDSALYLCASSLGGRLRDTIYFGEGSWLTVV.

The gene calls are TRBV7-3 and TRBJ1-2; the D gene is possibly TRBD1 (6 bases). V was shortened by 4 bases and J by 6 bases, with 12 bases between the two germline ends. Germline V gene sequence: CDR1 SGHTA, CDR2 FQGTGA. CDR3 length equals 13 residues. The CDR3 region has the DNA TGTGCCAGCAGCTCTACAGGGTTCGATGGCTACACCTTC. This translates into CASSSTGFDGYTF.

The chain carries TRBV27 and TRBJ1-6; D remains unclear. This CDR3 has 15 residues. CDR1 is MNHEY and CDR2 is SMNVEV in the germline V gene (reference sequence). The germline V and J ends were trimmed by 5 bases and 4 bases, with 12 bases remaining between them. The CDR3 region has the DNA TGTGCCAGCAGTGTGTGGACGGGGTATAATTCACCCCTCCACTTT. As protein: CASSVWTGYNSPLHF.

The chain couples TRBV4-3 to TRBJ1-1, with TRBD1 as a possible D gene (6 bases). Trimming took off 1 base at V and 7 bases at J, with 13 bases between the two ends. CDR1 is LGHNA, CDR2 YSLEER, per germline. This CDR3 region has 14 residues. In DNA form, the CDR3 reads TGCGCCAGCAGCCAAGTAGGCAGGGGTAATGAAGCTTTCTTT. Its protein product is CASSQVGRGNEAFF.

This chain uses TRBV11-2 with TRBJ2-5, with 10 bases fitting TRBD1. CDR3 length: 17 residues. V gave up 6 bases and J gave up 5 bases; unmatched junction bases: 15. Germline V gene data show CDR1 as SGHAT and CDR2 as FQNNGV. The CDR3 reads CASRSGRGQGRRETQYF. The DNA of the CDR3 is TGTGCCAGCAGATCCGGGCGGGGACAGGGGAGGAGGGAGACCCAGTACTTC.

Only one count was recorded for this clone. The chain is built from TRBV5-4 and TRBJ1-2, with D maybe TRBD1 (5 bases). Trimming shortened V by 4 bases and J by 8 bases, and 15 bases separated the two germline ends. The CDR3 sequence is 13 residues long. Germline V gene data show CDR1 as SGHNT and CDR2 as YYREEE (reference sequence). CDR3 nucleotides: TGTGCCAGCAGCGAGCAGGGATCGTACGGCTACACCTTC. Translated: CASSEQGSYGYTF. Complete variable domain (other parts from reference TRBV5-4 and TRBJ1-2): ETGVTQSPTHLIKTRGQQVTLRCSSQSGHNTVSWYQQALGQGPQFIFQYYREEENGRGNFPPRFSGLQFPNYSSELNVNALELDDSALYLCASSEQGSYGYTFGSGTRLTVV.

The chain joins TRBV7-6 to TRBJ2-2, with D perhaps TRBD1 (7 bases). There are 18 residues in the CDR3. CDR1 SGHVS and CDR2 FNYEAQ come from the germline V gene. Trimming removed 3 bases at V and 2 bases at J, with 19 bases between. The CDR3 spells CASSFRLGRGANTGELFF. DNA of the CDR3: TGTGCCAGCAGCTTTCGTTTGGGCAGGGGGGCCAACACCGGGGAGCTGTTTTTT.

The chain uses TRBV4-1 and TRBJ2-7, with TRBD1 as a possible D gene (6 bases). The V end lost 3 bases, the J end lost 3 bases, and 15 bases lay between the germline ends. This CDR3 has 15 residues. The germline gives CDR1 MGHRA, CDR2 YSYEKL. DNA of the CDR3: TGCGCCAGCAGCCACCCCTCGTCACAGGGCTACGAGCAGTACTTC. It translates to CASSHPSSQGYEQYF.

The genes are TRBV7-3 and TRBJ1-2; TRBD1 is a possible D gene (6 bases). V was cut by 5 bases and J by 7 bases, with 14 bases left in between. Per the germline V gene, CDR1 is SGHTA and CDR2 is FQGTGA. CDR3 size: 13 residues. The CDR3 region is CASSPTGGAGYTF. The CDR3 nucleotides read TGTGCCAGCAGCCCGACAGGAGGTGCTGGCTACACCTTC. Complete variable domain (other parts from reference TRBV7-3 and TRBJ1-2): GAGVSQTPSNKVTEKGKYVELRCDPISGHTALYWYRQSLGQGPEFLIYFQGTGAADDSGLPNDRFFAVRPEGSVSTLKIQRTERGDSAVYLCASSPTGGAGYTFGSGTRLTVV.